This TCR beta chain comes out of a study of blood T cell repertoires in COVID-19. About the study: PBMCs, B-cell-depleted T cells, or T cells were the source of the cDNA or gDNA that made up the material.

Seattle participants joined during active infection and were tracked over time. The CDR3 spans 14 residues. V shed 2 bases and J shed 6 bases, with 13 bases lying between them. The V gene's germline CDR1 is KGHSH and CDR2 LQKENI. Produced via immunoSEQ multiplex PCR; TCRdb's table is partial and in-frame only. The sample includes about 270,000 clones, about 83% of them seen just once. The gene calls are TRBV18 and TRBJ1-1, with a weak D call TRBD1 (6 bases). The source material was peripheral blood. The receptor was derived from a woman aged 80 or over with COVID-19, enrolled during active disease. CDR3 amino acids: CASSPSTGNPEAFF. The CDR3 DNA reads as TGTGCCAGCTCACCATCGACAGGAAACCCTGAAGCTTTCTTT. Full variable domain (outside the CDR3, taken from reference TRBV18 and TRBJ1-1): NAGVMQNPRHLVRRRGQEARLRCSPMKGHSHVYWYRQLPEEGLKFMVYLQKENIIDESGMPKERFSAEFPKEGPSILRIQQVVRGDSAAYFCASSPSTGNPEAFFGQGTRLTVV.